This is a list of T cell receptor beta chains from one sample in a study of shared clonotypes between healthy human individuals. Method: immunoSEQ multiplex PCR; TCRdb's copy keeps in-frame clones and lacks some. The repertoire has hundreds of thousands of clones, 96% of them found once; the top ten carry about 0.12%. The specimen sequenced was naive CD8+ T cells sorted from blood. All receptors come from a young woman in good health. CDR3s include the opening cysteine and the closing phenylalanine or tryptophan. The D gene is left open where the match is weak. Size is omitted from some rows. Given values are once, few, many or a class for expanded clones.

>-|TRBJ1-2|-|TRBV5-1
TGCGCCAGCAGCTTGGGTTTGGGAGATGGCTACACCTTC
CASSLGLGDGYTF
>-|TRBJ2-7|-|TRBV7-9
TGTGCCAGCAGCAAGCAAGTTCGGGCCGGGGAGCAGTACTTC
CASSKQVRAGEQYF
>-|TRBJ2-2|once|TRBV19
TGTGCCAGTAGCTTCGGGCGGGACCACACCGGGGAGCTGTTTTTT
CASSFGRDHTGELFF
>-|TRBJ1-4|-|TRBV5-6
TGTGCCAGCAGCTTTGGGCAGGGAAGTGAAAAACTGTTTTTT
CASSFGQGSEKLFF
>-|TRBJ2-7|once|TRBV4-1
TGCGCCAGCAGCCAAGATAGCGTATCGGTCCGCGAGCAGTACTTC
CASSQDSVSVREQYF
>TRBD2|TRBJ2-1|-|TRBV7-2
TGTGCCAGCACCGAAGACGGCGGGAGTTACAATGAGCAGTTCTTC
CASTEDGGSYNEQFF
>-|TRBJ2-1|-|TRBV11-3
TGTGCCAGCAGCTTCCGCGGTCCTAACAATGAGCAGTTCTTC
CASSFRGPNNEQFF
>-|TRBJ2-7|-|TRBV5-1
TGCGCCAGCAGATCTATCGCGGGACGGGGGTCCTACGAGCAGTACTTC
CASRSIAGRGSYEQYF
>-|TRBJ1-2|-|TRBV7-9
-
CASSPVSVGQGAHTF
>TRBD2|TRBJ2-7|-|TRBV28
TGTGCCAGCAAAACTTCTAGCGGGGCCCCTTACGAGCAGTACTTC
CASKTSSGAPYEQYF
>TRBD1|TRBJ2-7|-|TRBV19
TGTGCCAGTAGTACCGGACAGGGTGGAACCTACGAGCAGTACTTC
CASSTGQGGTYEQYF
>TRBD1|TRBJ2-7|-|TRBV4-1
TGCGCCAGCAGCGTCGTCTACAGGGGCGACGAGCAGTACTTC
CASSVVYRGDEQYF
>-|TRBJ2-1|once|TRBV15
TGTGCCACCAGTGAGCGGGTCTCCTACAATGAGCAGTTCTTC
CATSERVSYNEQFF
>-|TRBJ2-7|-|TRBV28
TGTGCCAGTGGAGGGCCCGGCTCCTACGAGCAGTACTTC
CASGGPGSYEQYF
>TRBD1|TRBJ2-7|-|TRBV9
TGTGCCAGCAGCGTAGGGACAGGGGCCTTCTCCTACGAGCAGTACTTC
CASSVGTGAFSYEQYF
>TRBD1|TRBJ1-4|-|TRBV5-6
TGTGCCAGCAGCTTGCAGGGGGCGAACGAAAAACTGTTTTTT
CASSLQGANEKLFF
>TRBD2|TRBJ2-2|-|TRBV14
TGTGCCAGCAGCCAAAACGGCCCTAGCGGGAGCGGGTACACCGGGGAGCTGTTTTTT
CASSQNGPSGSGYTGELFF
>-|TRBJ2-5|-|TRBV19
TGTGCCAGTAGTTATGCCCTAATGGCGACCCAGTACTTC
CASSYALMATQYF
>-|TRBJ2-2|-|TRBV19
TGTGCCAGTAGTATACCCACCGGGGAAGGGGACACCGGGGAGCTGTTTTTT
CASSIPTGEGDTGELFF
>-|TRBJ2-7|-|TRBV19
TGTGCCAGTAGCAACCCCGGGACCGACTACGAGCAGTACTTC
CASSNPGTDYEQYF
>TRBD1|TRBJ2-5|-|TRBV9
TGTGCCAGCAGCGTTACAGGGGGCCCAGAGACCCAGTACTTC
CASSVTGGPETQYF
>TRBD1|TRBJ2-4|-|TRBV27
TGTGCCAGCAGTTTAGTTGCAGGGGGCGGTCTGGCCAAAAACATTCAGTACTTC
CASSLVAGGGLAKNIQYF
>TRBD2|TRBJ2-7|-|TRBV10-3
TGTGCCATCAAGCACACTAGCGGGAGGTTGACCTACGAGCAGTACTTC
CAIKHTSGRLTYEQYF
>TRBD1|TRBJ2-1|-|TRBV2
TGTGCCAGCAGTTTCGGACAGGGCTACAATGAGCAGTTCTTC
CASSFGQGYNEQFF
>-|TRBJ2-7|-|TRBV7-9
TGTGCCAGCAGCCATTCTGACGGAGAGCAGTACTTC
CASSHSDGEQYF
>-|TRBJ2-7|once|TRBV10-3
TGTGCCATCGGTCCAGGAACCTACGAGCAGTACTTC
CAIGPGTYEQYF
>TRBD1|TRBJ1-5|few|TRBV4-2
TGTGCCAGCAGCCAAGTAGCAGGGGGCGATCAGCCCCAGCATTTT
CASSQVAGGDQPQHF
>TRBD1|TRBJ2-1|-|TRBV4-1
TGCGCCAGCAGCCCCAATTATGTCCGGGACAGGGCTGTAAATGAGCAGTTCTTC
CASSPNYVRDRAVNEQFF
>-|TRBJ2-7|-|TRBV7-9
TGTGCCAGCAGCGCACCTGGGGAGCAGTACTTC
CASSAPGEQYF
>-|TRBJ2-1|-|TRBV2
TGTGCCAGCAGTCCTAGTTCGCAGTTCTTC
CASSPSSQFF
>TRBD2|TRBJ2-1|-|TRBV5-1
TGCGCCAGCAGCTTCAGCGGGAGGGCCCAAGATGAGCAGTTCTTC
CASSFSGRAQDEQFF
>-|TRBJ1-1|-|TRBV7-9
TGTGCCAGCAGCTTACCAGGGGCCACTGAAGCTTTCTTT
CASSLPGATEAFF
>TRBD2|TRBJ2-7|-|TRBV27
TGTGCCAGCAGTTATGGGACTAGCGGGAGAACCCCCTACGAGCAGTACTTC
CASSYGTSGRTPYEQYF
>TRBD2|TRBJ2-3|-|TRBV4-1
TGCGCCAGCAGCCAAGCTTTGCTGACTAGCGGGAGTCGAGATACGCAGTATTTT
CASSQALLTSGSRDTQYF
>TRBD2|TRBJ2-1|-|TRBV30
TGTGCCTGGAGTGTATTCAGCGGGAGCTCTGAGCAGTTCTTC
CAWSVFSGSSEQFF
>-|TRBJ1-5|once|TRBV5-8
TGTGCCAGCAGCTTGTTGGGGGCTCAGCCCCAGCATTTT
CASSLLGAQPQHF
>-|TRBJ2-5|-|TRBV11-2
TGTGCCAGCAGCTTAGGTGGGACGACTACCCAGTACTTC
CASSLGGTTTQYF
>-|TRBJ2-7|-|TRBV28
TGTGCCAGCAGTTTATTACAGGGAGAGTACGAGCAGTACTTC
CASSLLQGEYEQYF
>-|TRBJ2-1|-|TRBV5-6
TGTGCCAGCAGCCCAATGACAGCTTCGGGTGAGCAGTTCTTC
CASSPMTASGEQFF
>-|TRBJ1-1|-|TRBV7-9
TGTGCCAGCAGCTTAACGGTCGGGGTGCACACTGAAGCTTTCTTT
CASSLTVGVHTEAFF
>-|TRBJ2-7|-|TRBV28
TGTGCCAGCAGTTTACTCTCCAGCTCCTACGAGCAGTACTTC
CASSLLSSSYEQYF
>TRBD1|TRBJ2-3|-|TRBV27
TGTGCCAGCAGTTTAGTCGGGACAGGGGTAGATACGCAGTATTTT
CASSLVGTGVDTQYF
>-|TRBJ1-2|-|TRBV20-1
TGCAGTGCTAGAGGACCCTATGGCTACACCTTC
CSARGPYGYTF
>-|TRBJ1-1|-|TRBV27
TGTGCCAGCAGTCCCCAGAGGGGACGCATGAACACTGAAGCTTTCTTT
CASSPQRGRMNTEAFF
>-|TRBJ2-1|once|TRBV7-5
TGTGTCAGAGGGGACCTCGGAGGGACTAGCGGGAGTTTTTACAATGAGCAGTTCTTC
CVRGDLGGTSGSFYNEQFF
>TRBD2|TRBJ2-1|-|TRBV2
TGTGCCAGCAGGACTAGCGGGAGTGGCAATGAGCAGTTCTTC
CASRTSGSGNEQFF
>-|TRBJ2-6|once|TRBV9
TGTGCCAGCAGCGTAGCACATTTGGGAGACACCTCTGGGGCCAACGTCCTGACTTTC
CASSVAHLGDTSGANVLTF
>-|TRBJ1-1|-|TRBV6-5
TGTGCCAGCAGTTACAGAGGGGTGGGGGAAGCTTTCTTT
CASSYRGVGEAFF
>TRBD1|TRBJ2-7|-|TRBV5-1
TGCGCCAGCAGCTTTTGGGGACAGGACGTCTACGAGCAGTACTTC
CASSFWGQDVYEQYF
>-|TRBJ2-1|-|TRBV7-2
TGTGCCAGCAGCTTAGAGTCTAATGAGCAGTTCTTC
CASSLESNEQFF
>TRBD2|TRBJ2-7|-|TRBV7-8
TGTGCCAGCAGCTTAAAGTCTAGCGGGGAATACGAGCAGTACTTC
CASSLKSSGEYEQYF
>TRBD1|TRBJ2-5|-|TRBV19
TGTGCCAGTAGTATACTGGGACAGGGGTTGCAGACCCAGTACTTC
CASSILGQGLQTQYF
>TRBD2|TRBJ2-3|-|TRBV10-3
TGTGCCATCAGTGACCCGGGACTAGCGGGAGAGGCGGCAGATACGCAGTATTTT
CAISDPGLAGEAADTQYF